This T cell receptor beta chain was recovered during a study of blood T cell repertoires in COVID-19 (TCRdb year 2020). Concerning the study at large: Collaborator samples came from the United States, Italy and Spain and covered acute and convalescent phases of COVID-19. Subjects who had been exposed to COVID-19, were actively infected with it, or had recovered from it provided the deeply sampled blood TCRbeta repertoires that made up the dataset. Sample metadata almost always included a de-identified subject ID, COVID-19 status, age in years and sex. Samples were obtained from the ongoing ImmuneRACE study (first 160 participants) and from some 1,300 subjects provided by 6 global collaborators. The repertoires were made available in a free public database intended to serve as a resource for research on the immune response to SARS-CoV-2. The material from the prospective study consisted of cDNA or gDNA derived from T cells, B-cell-depleted T cells, or PBMCs. HLA class I and class II types, where available, came from metadata supplied by the sample provider rather than from assay-based typing.

Of note for this clone: The antigen it recognizes is unknown. Per-base qualities were not stored, and no clone one base away is much larger.

Including the terminal cysteine and phenylalanine, the CDR3 comprises 14 residues. Of the read, only the CDR3 DNA is kept; its 42 bases are in frame from base 1. Trimming removed 1 base from V and 5 bases from J; the gene matches leave 4 bases unexplained. The germline V gene gives CDR1 as SGHRS and CDR2 as YFSETQ. The research as a whole found: Clinical and demographic metadata were provided uncurated, with the amount varying by source and participant.

TCRbeta CDR3 regions were amplified from genomic DNA by means of the immunoSEQ Assay, a bias-controlled multiplex PCR. On the authors' methods: Nucleated cell counts per sample were estimated from amplification of reference gene primers within the assay. Sequence reads were collapsed and filtered to measure the absolute abundance of every unique TCRbeta CDR3 rearrangement. For each sample, productive Simpson clonality was calculated as the square root of Simpson's diversity index over productive rearrangements. Imported from immuneACCESS, the table was reduced by TCRdb to in-frame sequences with V and J called. These copies leave out some clones; in studies compared against another copy, an unresolved V gene accounts for under half, and the cause of the remainder is not known. That table gives V, J and clone size, and the DNA gave D and trimming. The table for this sample lists roughly 130,000 clones; approximately 83% of them were counted only once. The top ten clonotypes cover 16% of the sample.

Collaborating institutions collected whole blood in K2EDTA tubes following their own protocols. For TCRbeta analysis, collaborators shipped samples in one of three forms: frozen whole blood, isolated PBMCs, or DNA extracted from either of those sample types. What was sequenced was peripheral blood. The sequence links TRBV5-1 to TRBJ2-7, and 9 bases in between align with TRBD1. This receptor was obtained from a woman in her 50s with acute or convalescent COVID-19. The CDR3 reads CASSLSTGGDEQYF. The DNA is as follows: TGCGCCAGCAGCTTGTCAACAGGGGGCGACGAGCAGTACTTC.